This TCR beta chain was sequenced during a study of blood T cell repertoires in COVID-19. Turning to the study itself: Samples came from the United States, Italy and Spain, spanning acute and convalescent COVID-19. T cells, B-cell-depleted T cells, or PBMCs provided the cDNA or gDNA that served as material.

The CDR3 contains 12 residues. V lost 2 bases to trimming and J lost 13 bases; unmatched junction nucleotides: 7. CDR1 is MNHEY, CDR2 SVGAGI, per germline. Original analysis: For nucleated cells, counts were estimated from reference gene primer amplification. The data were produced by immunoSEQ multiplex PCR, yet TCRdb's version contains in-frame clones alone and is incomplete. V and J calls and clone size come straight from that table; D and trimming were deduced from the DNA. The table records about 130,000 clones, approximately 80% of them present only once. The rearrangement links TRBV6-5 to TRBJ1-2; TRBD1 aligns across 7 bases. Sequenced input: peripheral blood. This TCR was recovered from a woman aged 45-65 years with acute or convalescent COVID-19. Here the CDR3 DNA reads TGTGCCAGCAGTTACGGAGGACAGGCCACCACCTTC. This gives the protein CASSYGGQATTF.